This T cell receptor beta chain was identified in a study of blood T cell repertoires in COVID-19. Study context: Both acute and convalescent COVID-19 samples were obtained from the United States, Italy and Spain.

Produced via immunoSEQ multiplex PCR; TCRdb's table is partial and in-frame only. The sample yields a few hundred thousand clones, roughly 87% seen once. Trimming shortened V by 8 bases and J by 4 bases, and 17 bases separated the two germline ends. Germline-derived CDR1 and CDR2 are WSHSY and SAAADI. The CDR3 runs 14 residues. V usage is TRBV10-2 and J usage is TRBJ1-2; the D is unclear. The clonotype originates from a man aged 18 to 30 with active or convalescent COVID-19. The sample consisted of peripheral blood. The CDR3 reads CASPTKGAAYGYTF. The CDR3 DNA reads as TGCGCCAGCCCAACGAAGGGAGCAGCCTATGGCTACACCTTC.